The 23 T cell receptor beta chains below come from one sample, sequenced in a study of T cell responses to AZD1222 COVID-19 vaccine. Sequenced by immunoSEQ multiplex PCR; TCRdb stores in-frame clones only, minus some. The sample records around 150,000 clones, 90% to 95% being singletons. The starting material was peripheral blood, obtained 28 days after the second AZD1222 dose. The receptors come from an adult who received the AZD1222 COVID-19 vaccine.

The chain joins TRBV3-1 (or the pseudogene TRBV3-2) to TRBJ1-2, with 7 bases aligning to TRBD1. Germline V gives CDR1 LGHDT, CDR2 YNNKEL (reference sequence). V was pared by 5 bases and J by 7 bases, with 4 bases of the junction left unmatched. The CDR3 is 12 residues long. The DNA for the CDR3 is TGTGCCAGCAGCGAGGGGGCTGGTGGCTACACCTTC. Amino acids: CASSEGAGGYTF.

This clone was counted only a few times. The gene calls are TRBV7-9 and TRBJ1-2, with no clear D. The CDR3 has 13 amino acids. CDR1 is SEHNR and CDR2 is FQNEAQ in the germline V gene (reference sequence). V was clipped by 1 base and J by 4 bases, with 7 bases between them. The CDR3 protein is CASSLEGVYGYTF. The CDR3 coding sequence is TGTGCCAGCAGCTTAGAAGGTGTCTATGGCTACACCTTC.

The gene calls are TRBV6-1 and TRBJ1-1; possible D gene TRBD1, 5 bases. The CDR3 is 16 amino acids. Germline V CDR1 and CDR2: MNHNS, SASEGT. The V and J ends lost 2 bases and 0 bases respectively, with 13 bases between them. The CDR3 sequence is CASSEISPTVNTEAFF. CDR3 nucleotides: TGTGCCAGCAGTGAAATTTCGCCGACAGTGAACACTGAAGCTTTCTTT.

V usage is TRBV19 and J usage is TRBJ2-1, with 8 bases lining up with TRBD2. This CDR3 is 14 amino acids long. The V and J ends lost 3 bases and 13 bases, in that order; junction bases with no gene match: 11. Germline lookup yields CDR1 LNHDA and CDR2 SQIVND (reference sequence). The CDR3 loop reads CASSIRLGGAFQFF. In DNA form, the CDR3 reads TGTGCCAGTAGTATCCGTCTCGGGGGGGCCTTTCAGTTCTTC.

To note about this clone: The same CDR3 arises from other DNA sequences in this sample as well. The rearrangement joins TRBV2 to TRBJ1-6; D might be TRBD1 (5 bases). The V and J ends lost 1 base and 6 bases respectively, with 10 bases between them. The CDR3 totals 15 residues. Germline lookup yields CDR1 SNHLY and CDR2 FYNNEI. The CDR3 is CASSEVAGGNSPLHF. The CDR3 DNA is TGTGCCAGCAGTGAAGTCGCGGGGGGTAATTCACCCCTCCACTTT.

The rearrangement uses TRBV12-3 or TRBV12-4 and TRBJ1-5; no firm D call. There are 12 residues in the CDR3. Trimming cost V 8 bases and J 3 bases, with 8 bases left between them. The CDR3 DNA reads TGTGCCAGCGGGTTACTCAATCAGCCCCAGCATTTT. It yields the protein CASGLLNQPQHF.

The CDR3: CASSLVGGEMNSPLHF. The CDR3 nucleotides read TGTGCCAGCAGCTTGGTTGGCGGGGAAATGAATTCACCCCTCCACTTT. This chain uses TRBV5-5 with TRBJ1-6, with D uncertain. There are 16 residues in the CDR3. Trimming removed 0 bases at V and 7 bases at J, with 14 bases between. CDR1 and CDR2 (germline): SGHKS, YYEKEE (reference sequence).

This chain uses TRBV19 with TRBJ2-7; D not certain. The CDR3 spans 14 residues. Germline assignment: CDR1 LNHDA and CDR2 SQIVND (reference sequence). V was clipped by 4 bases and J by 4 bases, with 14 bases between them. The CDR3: CASSRRGSGYEQYF. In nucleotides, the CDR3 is TGTGCCAGTAGTAGACGTGGCTCCGGGTACGAGCAGTACTTC.

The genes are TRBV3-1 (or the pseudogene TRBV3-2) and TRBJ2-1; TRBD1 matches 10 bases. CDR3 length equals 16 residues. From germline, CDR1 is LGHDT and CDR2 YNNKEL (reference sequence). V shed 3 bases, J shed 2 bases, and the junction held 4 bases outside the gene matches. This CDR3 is CASSQETGGPYNEQFF. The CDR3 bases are TGTGCCAGCAGCCAGGAGACAGGGGGCCCCTACAATGAGCAGTTCTTC.

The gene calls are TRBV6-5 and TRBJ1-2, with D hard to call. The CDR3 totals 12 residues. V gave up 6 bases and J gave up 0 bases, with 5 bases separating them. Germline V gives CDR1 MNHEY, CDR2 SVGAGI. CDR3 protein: CASRQSNYGYTF. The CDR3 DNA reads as TGTGCCAGCAGACAGTCTAACTATGGCTACACCTTC.

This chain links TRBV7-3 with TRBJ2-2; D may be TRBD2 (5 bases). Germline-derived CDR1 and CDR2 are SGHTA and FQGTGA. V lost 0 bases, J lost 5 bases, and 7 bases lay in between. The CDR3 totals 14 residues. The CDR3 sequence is CASSLTRETGELFF. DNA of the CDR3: TGTGCCAGCAGCTTAACCCGGGAAACCGGGGAGCTGTTTTTT.

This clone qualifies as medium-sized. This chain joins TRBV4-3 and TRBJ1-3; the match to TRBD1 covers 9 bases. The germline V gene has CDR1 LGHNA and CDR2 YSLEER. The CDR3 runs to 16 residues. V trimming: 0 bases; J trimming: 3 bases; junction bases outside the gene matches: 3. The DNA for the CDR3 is TGCGCCAGCAGCCAAGAGCCGGGACAGGGTGGAAACACCATATATTTT. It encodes CASSQEPGQGGNTIYF.

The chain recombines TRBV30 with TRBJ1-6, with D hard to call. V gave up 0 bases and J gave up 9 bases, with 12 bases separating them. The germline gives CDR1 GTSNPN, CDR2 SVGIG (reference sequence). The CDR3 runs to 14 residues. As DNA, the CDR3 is TGTGCCTGGAGTGTAAAGGGAGACGGTTCACCCCTCCACTTT. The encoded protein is CAWSVKGDGSPLHF.

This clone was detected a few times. In DNA form, the CDR3 reads TGTGCCAGCTCCCGAGGGAGGGGCTCTGAAGCTTTCTTT. Protein product: CASSRGRGSEAFF. The chain couples TRBV19 to TRBJ1-1, with a tentative D call TRBD1 (5 bases). The CDR3 covers 13 residues. Germline CDR1 LNHDA, CDR2 SQIVND (reference sequence). The V end was cut by 9 bases, the J end by 6 bases, with 17 bases between.

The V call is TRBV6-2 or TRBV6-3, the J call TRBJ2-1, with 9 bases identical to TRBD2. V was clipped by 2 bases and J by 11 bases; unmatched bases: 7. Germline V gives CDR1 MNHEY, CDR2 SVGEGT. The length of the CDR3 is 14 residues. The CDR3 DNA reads TGTGCCAGCAGTTACGGCGGGGGGGCTCCCAAGCAGTTCTTC. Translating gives CASSYGGGAPKQFF.

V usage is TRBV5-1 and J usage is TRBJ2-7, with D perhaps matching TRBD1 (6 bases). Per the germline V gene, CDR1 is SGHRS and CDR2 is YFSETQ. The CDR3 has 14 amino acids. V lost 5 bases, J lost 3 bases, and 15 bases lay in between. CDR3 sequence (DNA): TGCGCCAGCAGGGCCACCGGGACACACTACGAGCAGTACTTC. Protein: CASRATGTHYEQYF.

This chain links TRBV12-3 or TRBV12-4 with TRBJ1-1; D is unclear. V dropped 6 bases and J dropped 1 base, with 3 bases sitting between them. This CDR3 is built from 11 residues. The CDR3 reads CASRSNTEAFF. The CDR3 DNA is TGTGCCAGCAGGTCGAACACTGAAGCTTTCTTT.

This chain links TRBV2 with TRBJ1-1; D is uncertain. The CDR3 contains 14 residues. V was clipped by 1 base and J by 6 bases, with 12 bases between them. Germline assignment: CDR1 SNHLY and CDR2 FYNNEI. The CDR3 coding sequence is TGTGCCAGCAGTGAAGTGTCCCCCCTTGCTGAAGCTTTCTTT. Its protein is CASSEVSPLAEAFF.

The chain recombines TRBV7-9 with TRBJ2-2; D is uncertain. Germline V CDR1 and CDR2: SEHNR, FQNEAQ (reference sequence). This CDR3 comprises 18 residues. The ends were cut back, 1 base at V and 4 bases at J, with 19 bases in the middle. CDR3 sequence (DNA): TGTGCCAGCAGCTTAGTAAGCCGGGCAGTTAACCCCACCGGGGAGCTGTTTTTT. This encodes CASSLVSRAVNPTGELFF.

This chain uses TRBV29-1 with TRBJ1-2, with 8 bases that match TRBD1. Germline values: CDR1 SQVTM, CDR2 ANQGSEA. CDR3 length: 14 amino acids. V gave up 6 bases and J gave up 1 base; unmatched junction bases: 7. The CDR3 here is CSVGEGQVNYGYTF. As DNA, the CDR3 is TGCAGCGTGGGAGAGGGACAGGTTAACTATGGCTACACCTTC.

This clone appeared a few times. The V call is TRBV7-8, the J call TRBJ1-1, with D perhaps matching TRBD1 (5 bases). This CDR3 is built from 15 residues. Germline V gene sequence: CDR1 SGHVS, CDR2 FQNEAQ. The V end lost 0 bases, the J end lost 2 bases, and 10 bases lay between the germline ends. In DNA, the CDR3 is TGTGCCAGCAGCTTAGCGCAGGGTGGTAACACTGAAGCTTTCTTT. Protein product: CASSLAQGGNTEAFF.

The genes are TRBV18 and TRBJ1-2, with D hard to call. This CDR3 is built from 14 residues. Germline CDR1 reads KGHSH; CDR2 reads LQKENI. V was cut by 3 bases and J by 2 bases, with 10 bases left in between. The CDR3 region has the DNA TGTGCCAGCTCACCGAGGGATGTGAACTATGGCTACACCTTC. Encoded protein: CASSPRDVNYGYTF. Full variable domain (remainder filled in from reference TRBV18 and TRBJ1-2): NAGVMQNPRHLVRRRGQEARLRCSPMKGHSHVYWYRQLPEEGLKFMVYLQKENIIDESGMPKERFSAEFPKEGPSILRIQQVVRGDSAAYFCASSPRDVNYGYTFGSGTRLTVV.

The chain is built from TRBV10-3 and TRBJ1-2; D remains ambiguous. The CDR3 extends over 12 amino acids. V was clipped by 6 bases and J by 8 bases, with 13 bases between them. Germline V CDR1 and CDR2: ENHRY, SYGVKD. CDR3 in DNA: TGTGCCATCAGGAGTGGGCGCAGAGGCTACACCTTC. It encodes CAIRSGRRGYTF.